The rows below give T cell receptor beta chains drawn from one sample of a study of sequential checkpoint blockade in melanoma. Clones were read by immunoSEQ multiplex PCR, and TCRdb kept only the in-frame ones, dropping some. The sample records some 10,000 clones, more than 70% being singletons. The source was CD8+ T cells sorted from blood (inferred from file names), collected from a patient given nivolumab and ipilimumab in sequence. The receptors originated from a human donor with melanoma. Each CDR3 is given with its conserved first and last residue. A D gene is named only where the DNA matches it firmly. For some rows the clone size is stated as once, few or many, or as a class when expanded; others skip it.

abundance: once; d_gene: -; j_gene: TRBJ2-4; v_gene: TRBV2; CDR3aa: CASRQNIQYF; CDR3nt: TGTGCCAGCCGACAGAACATTCAGTACTTC
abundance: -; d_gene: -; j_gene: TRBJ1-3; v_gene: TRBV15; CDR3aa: CATSSKTGYSTSGNTIYF; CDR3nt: TGTGCCACCAGCAGCAAGACGGGTTACTCGACCTCTGGAAACACCATATATTTT
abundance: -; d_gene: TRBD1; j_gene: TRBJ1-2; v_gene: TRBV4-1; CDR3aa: CASTPGTANYGYTF; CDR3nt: TGCGCCAGCACCCCTGGGACAGCGAACTATGGCTACACCTTC
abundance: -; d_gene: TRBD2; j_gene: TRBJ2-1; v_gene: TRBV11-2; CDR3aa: CASSLIAGGPWDEQFF; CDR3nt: TGTGCCAGCAGCCTGATAGCGGGAGGCCCCTGGGATGAGCAGTTCTTC
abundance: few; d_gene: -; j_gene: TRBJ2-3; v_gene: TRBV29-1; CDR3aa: CSVEGVQGSTDTQYF; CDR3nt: TGCAGCGTTGAAGGCGTGCAGGGCAGCACAGATACGCAGTATTTT
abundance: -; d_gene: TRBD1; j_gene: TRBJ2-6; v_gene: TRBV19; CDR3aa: CASSYLGQGEISGANVLTF; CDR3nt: TGTGCCAGTAGCTATCTGGGACAGGGGGAGATCTCTGGGGCCAACGTCCTGACTTTC
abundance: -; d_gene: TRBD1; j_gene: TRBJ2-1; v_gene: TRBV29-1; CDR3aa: CSVEHPGQTDGEQFF; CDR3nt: TGCAGCGTTGAACACCCGGGACAGACAGACGGTGAGCAGTTCTTC
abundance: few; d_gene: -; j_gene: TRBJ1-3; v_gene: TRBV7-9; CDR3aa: CASSLRGNTIYF; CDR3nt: TGTGCCAGCAGCTTACGTGGAAACACCATATATTTT
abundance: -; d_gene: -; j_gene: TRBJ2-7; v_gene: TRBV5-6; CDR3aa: CASSLRGYEQYF; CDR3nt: TGTGCCAGCAGCTTGCGAGGCTACGAGCAGTACTTC
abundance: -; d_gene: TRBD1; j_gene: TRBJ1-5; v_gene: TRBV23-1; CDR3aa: CASSHCGTGAVQPQHF; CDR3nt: TGCGCCAGCAGTCACTGTGGGACAGGGGCTGTTCAGCCCCAGCATTTT
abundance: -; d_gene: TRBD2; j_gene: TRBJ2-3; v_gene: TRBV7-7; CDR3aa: CASSSRGGKDTQYF; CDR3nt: TGTGCTAGCAGCTCGCGGGGGGGGAAGGATACGCAGTATTTT
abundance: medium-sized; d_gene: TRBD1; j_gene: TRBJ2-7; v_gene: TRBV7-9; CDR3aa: CSGTGGREQYF; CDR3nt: TGCTCCGGGACAGGGGGTCGAGAGCAGTACTTC
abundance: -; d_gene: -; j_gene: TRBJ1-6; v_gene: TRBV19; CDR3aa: CASSMLDRYNSPLHF; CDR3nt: TGTGCCAGTAGTATGCTCGACAGATATAATTCACCCCTCCACTTT
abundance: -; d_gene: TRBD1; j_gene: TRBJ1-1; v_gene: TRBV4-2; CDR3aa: CASSQYFQTQGVGTEAFF; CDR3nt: TGTGCCAGCAGCCAATATTTCCAGACCCAGGGGGTGGGCACTGAAGCTTTCTTT
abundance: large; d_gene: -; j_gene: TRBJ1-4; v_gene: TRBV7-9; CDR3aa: CASSFPVVPREEKLFF; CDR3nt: TGTGCCAGCAGCTTCCCTGTGGTCCCAAGAGAAGAAAAACTGTTTTTT
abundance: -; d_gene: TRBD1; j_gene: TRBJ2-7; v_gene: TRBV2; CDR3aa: CASSEGTGVTYEQYF; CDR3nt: TGTGCCAGCAGTGAAGGGACAGGCGTAACCTACGAGCAGTACTTC